This T cell receptor (beta chain) was found in a study of T-cell memory formation after mild COVID-19. About the study: TCR clusters were mostly donor specific.

The sample holds a few counts of this clonotype. Its antigen is undetermined. Via MiXCR, TCRdb re-called the 5' RACE reads, giving one row per CDR3 protein. Here the sample spans hundreds of thousands of distinct CDR3 sequences, roughly 14% being singletons. Study-level results: Specificity for SARS-CoV-2 was not confirmed among the second-wave clones peaking on day 37.

The clonotype was recovered from an adult woman who had mild COVID-19 (a few samples of this study predate the infection). Cell type and time point are not known. The sample was PBMCs or a T cell subset sorted from them (not recorded which).

In DNA, the CDR3 is TGCAGTGCCCTGGGGGAGGAAAAACTGTTTTTT. Translating gives CSALGEEKLFF. This chain uses TRBV20-1 with TRBJ1-4, with D perhaps matching TRBD1 (5 bases). CDR1 DFQATT and CDR2 SNEGSKA come from the germline V gene (reference sequence). The CDR3 is made up of 11 amino acids. The V end lost 6 bases, the J end lost 8 bases, and 10 bases lay between the germline ends.